The 30 T cell receptor beta chains in this list originate from one sample, sequenced in a study of blood T cell repertoires in COVID-19. Generated by immunoSEQ multiplex PCR, the TCRdb table keeps only in-frame clones and is missing some. This sample carries 37,000 or so clones, roughly 80% of them seen once, and the ten largest clones take 14%. Sequencing was performed on peripheral blood. These receptors were collected from a human donor in a cohort sampled during active COVID-19.

This clone was detected only once. The CDR3 DNA follows: TGCGCCAGCAGCCAAGGGAACAGGGACAATCAGCCCCAGCATTTT. Its protein is CASSQGNRDNQPQHF. V is TRBV4-3 and J is TRBJ1-5; D might be TRBD1 (6 bases). V was trimmed by 1 base and J by 3 bases, leaving 10 bases between them. The CDR3 runs 15 residues. CDR1 and CDR2 from the germline V gene are LGHNA and YSLEER.

The chain has TRBV5-1 and TRBJ1-6, with a weak D call TRBD1 (6 bases). The CDR3 spans 14 residues. CDR1 is SGHRS and CDR2 is YFSETQ in the germline V gene. Deletions cut 4 bases from V and 10 bases from J, with 15 bases between. DNA of the CDR3: TGCGCCAGCAGCGTTTATCAGGGGCGATCACCCCTCCACTTT. Translation: CASSVYQGRSPLHF.

This rearrangement joins TRBV7-3 to TRBJ2-2, with D possibly being TRBD2 (8 bases). V was clipped by 1 base and J by 2 bases, with 14 bases between them. The CDR3 sequence is 17 residues long. The germline V gene encodes CDR1 SGHTA and CDR2 FQGTGA. The CDR3 spells CASSLNGRGLNTGELFF. Here the CDR3 DNA reads TGTGCCAGCAGCTTAAACGGGAGGGGGCTAAACACCGGGGAGCTGTTTTTT. The whole variable domain, filled in from reference TRBV7-3 and TRBJ2-2, reads GAGVSQTPSNKVTEKGKYVELRCDPISGHTALYWYRQSLGQGPEFLIYFQGTGAADDSGLPNDRFFAVRPEGSVSTLKIQRTERGDSAVYLCASSLNGRGLNTGELFFGEGSRLTVL.

The V and J genes are TRBV6-5 and TRBJ1-6; D gene uncertain. The CDR3 is made up of 15 amino acids. The germline CDR1 and CDR2 sequences are MNHEY and SVGAGI. V was trimmed by 6 bases and J by 9 bases, leaving 18 bases between them. The DNA for the CDR3 is TGTGCCAGCAGAGTTTCGACACCTAGCGGTTCACCCCTCCACTTT. It codes for CASRVSTPSGSPLHF.

The V call is TRBV19, the J call TRBJ1-2; TRBD1 matches at 8 bases. The CDR3 spans 14 residues. The germline V gene has CDR1 LNHDA and CDR2 SQIVND (reference sequence). J lost 5 bases, V lost 5 bases, and 7 bases had no gene match. This CDR3 is CASSGRGLFYGYTF. CDR3 DNA sequence: TGTGCCAGTAGTGGCAGGGGGCTGTTTTATGGCTACACCTTC.

In its sample, this clone was seen once. This rearrangement joins TRBV3-1 (or the pseudogene TRBV3-2) to TRBJ2-5, with a weak D call TRBD1 (6 bases). This CDR3 comprises 13 residues. V dropped 4 bases and J dropped 1 base, with 7 bases sitting between them. Germline V lookup: CDR1 LGHDT, CDR2 YNNKEL (reference sequence). CDR3 region: CASSRGPQETQYF. The CDR3 DNA reads as TGTGCCAGCAGCCGGGGGCCCCAAGAGACCCAGTACTTC.

This clone turned up a few times. The V call is TRBV4-3, the J call TRBJ2-3, with 8 bases identical to TRBD1. Trimming cost V 0 bases and J 4 bases; bases outside gene matches: 6. Germline V gives CDR1 LGHNA, CDR2 YSLEER. CDR3 length: 16 residues. The CDR3 DNA follows: TGCGCCAGCAGCCAAGATTTTGGACAGGGCCCAGATACGCAGTATTTT. This encodes CASSQDFGQGPDTQYF.

V usage is TRBV4-1 and J usage is TRBJ2-3, with D perhaps TRBD1 (7 bases). The CDR3 has 15 amino acids. The germline CDR1 and CDR2 sequences are MGHRA and YSYEKL. V was shortened by 4 bases and J by 5 bases, with 16 bases between the two germline ends. The CDR3 protein is CASSLQEGAGDTQYF. DNA of the CDR3: TGCGCCAGCAGCCTACAGGAGGGGGCTGGAGATACGCAGTATTTT.

Concerning this clone: The CDR3 does not close with the conserved phenylalanine or tryptophan, likely indicating a read error. The limits of the CDR3 on the DNA are not certain, so only TCRdb's listed CDR3 is given. The chain couples TRBV18 to TRBJ2-7; the table's D call, TRBD1, was not checked against the DNA. In germline, CDR1 is KGHSH, CDR2 LQKENI. The CDR3 has 13 amino acids, counting both end residues. The CDR3 region is CASSPTGQGQLLS.

V usage is TRBV6-2 or TRBV6-3 and J usage is TRBJ1-1, with a tentative D call TRBD1 (5 bases). Trimming took off 2 bases at V and 0 bases at J, with 10 bases between the two ends. CDR3 length: 15 residues. The V gene's germline CDR1 is MNHEY and CDR2 SVGEGT. As DNA, the CDR3 is TGTGCCAGCAGTTACGACAGTCAGATGAACACTGAAGCTTTCTTT. Translating gives CASSYDSQMNTEAFF.

The CDR3 region is CASSLNRAGDYNEQFF. DNA of the CDR3: TGTGCCAGCAGCTTAAACCGGGCGGGGGACTACAATGAGCAGTTCTTC. The rearrangement uses TRBV7-2 and TRBJ2-1, with 7 bases that match TRBD2. Trimming took 2 bases from V and 3 from J; bases not matched to a gene: 7. This CDR3 is built from 16 residues. Per germline, CDR1 SGHTA and CDR2 FQGNSA. Looking up the rest from reference TRBV7-2 and TRBJ2-1 gives the full variable domain: GAGVSQSPSNKVTEKGKDVELRCDPISGHTALYWYRQSLGQGLEFLIYFQGNSAPDKSGLPSDRFSAERTGGSVSTLTIQRTQQEDSAVYLCASSLNRAGDYNEQFFGPGTRLTVL.

The V and J genes are TRBV6-2 or TRBV6-3 and TRBJ1-2; weak D call: TRBD1 (6 bases). This CDR3 has 12 amino acids. Germline loops: CDR1 MNHEY, CDR2 SVGEGT. V lost 4 bases, J lost 5 bases, and 8 bases lay in between. CDR3 sequence: CASSLGQYGYTF. The CDR3 nucleotides are TGTGCCAGCAGTTTAGGACAGTATGGCTACACCTTC.

The chain is built from TRBV7-8 and TRBJ1-2, with a tentative D call TRBD1 (5 bases). Trimming removed 7 bases at V and 8 bases at J, with 26 bases between. This CDR3 comprises 16 residues. Germline values: CDR1 SGHVS, CDR2 FQNEAQ. The CDR3 DNA reads TGTGCCAGCACCCCATGGGTGCGGGGAGGGGTTAAGGGCTACACCTTC. It translates to CASTPWVRGGVKGYTF.

The chain recombines TRBV11-1 with TRBJ2-7; possible D gene TRBD1, 6 bases. The V and J ends lost 6 bases and 5 bases respectively, with 20 bases between them. The CDR3 covers 15 residues. From germline, CDR1 is SGHAT and CDR2 FQDESV (reference sequence). The CDR3 DNA reads TGTGCCAGCAGTAACCCGAGGACAGCCATCCACGAGCAGTACTTC. Residues: CASSNPRTAIHEQYF.

The chain employs TRBV7-8 and TRBJ1-1; D not resolved. This CDR3 comprises 15 residues. Trimming stripped 1 base from V and 1 base from J, with 10 bases between. Germline V CDR1 and CDR2: SGHVS, FQNEAQ. In DNA, the CDR3 is TGTGCCAGCAGCTTAGGCCGACGGGAGAACACTGAAGCTTTCTTT. This sequence encodes CASSLGRRENTEAFF.

Regarding this clone: The same CDR3 arises from other DNA sequences in this sample as well. The genes are TRBV5-1 and TRBJ2-5, with 10 bases aligning to TRBD1. Trimming cost V 4 bases and J 5 bases; bases outside gene matches: 8. The CDR3 has 15 amino acids. CDR1 is SGHRS and CDR2 is YFSETQ in the germline V gene. The CDR3 bases are TGCGCCAGCAGCCTTAGGACAGGGGGAGGGGAGACCCAGTACTTC. Its protein is CASSLRTGGGETQYF.

This clone came up a few times. The gene calls are TRBV4-3 and TRBJ2-2, with 7 nucleotides matching TRBD1. Losses at the gene ends were 0 bases for V and 0 bases for J; bases not matched to a gene: 4. The germline V gene has CDR1 LGHNA and CDR2 YSLEER. The CDR3 contains 17 residues. DNA of the CDR3: TGCGCCAGCAGCCAAGATACAGGACAGGCGAACACCGGGGAGCTGTTTTTT. Protein sequence: CASSQDTGQANTGELFF.

V gene TRBV7-9 combines with J gene TRBJ1-1; D is undetermined. The CDR3 runs to 10 residues. V was clipped by 5 bases and J by 10 bases, with 8 bases between them. Per germline, CDR1 SEHNR and CDR2 FQNEAQ (reference sequence). The CDR3 reads CASSPSGAFF. Written as DNA, the CDR3 is TGTGCCAGCAGCCCCTCGGGAGCTTTCTTT.

The chain couples TRBV5-4 to TRBJ2-1; TRBD1 agrees at 7 bases. Germline CDR1 and CDR2: SGHNT and YYREEE (reference sequence). The CDR3 has 17 residues. V lost 4 bases, J lost 4 bases, and 14 bases stayed unmatched. In nucleotides, the CDR3 is TGTGCCAGCAGCCCCTGGACAGGAGGTATGGGATACAATGAGCAGTTCTTC. Translating gives CASSPWTGGMGYNEQFF.

The table lists this clone with a few counts. The chain has TRBV12-3 or TRBV12-4 and TRBJ1-2; no clear D gene. The CDR3 totals 13 residues. Trimming cost V 3 bases and J 2 bases, with 7 bases left between them. Written as DNA, the CDR3 is TGTGCCAGCAGTTTCAGTCAGAACTATGGCTACACCTTC. Encoded protein: CASSFSQNYGYTF.

The chain uses TRBV7-9 and TRBJ1-2, with D unresolved. The germline V gene has CDR1 SEHNR and CDR2 FQNEAQ (reference sequence). Deletions cut 3 bases from V and 5 bases from J, with 10 bases between. This CDR3 region has 13 residues. The CDR3 bases are TGTGCCAGCAGCTTCGAGGGAGGGTATGGCTACACCTTC. Its translation: CASSFEGGYGYTF.

The chain is built from TRBV20-1 and TRBJ1-1, with D tentatively TRBD1 (5 bases). V was shortened by 5 bases and J by 4 bases, with 20 bases between the two germline ends. This CDR3 has 15 residues. Germline V CDR1 and CDR2: DFQATT, SNEGSKA (reference sequence). CDR3: CSARGAYSPSTEAFF. The DNA for the CDR3 is TGCAGTGCTCGTGGGGCGTACTCCCCATCCACTGAAGCTTTCTTT.

The V and J genes are TRBV18 and TRBJ1-1; 11 bases are shared with TRBD1. Germline CDR1 reads KGHSH; CDR2 reads LQKENI. Losses at the gene ends were 6 bases for V and 6 bases for J; bases not matched to a gene: 6. This CDR3 is 14 amino acids long. The CDR3 spells CASSQGQGAAEAFF. CDR3 coding DNA: TGTGCCAGCTCTCAAGGACAGGGGGCCGCTGAAGCTTTCTTT.

This CDR3 is CASSPRTGKRTEAFF. The CDR3 DNA reads TGTGCCAGCAGCCCTCGGACAGGGAAGAGGACTGAAGCTTTCTTT. The chain has TRBV21-1 and TRBJ1-1; the table names TRBD1, a call not compared with the DNA. TRBV21-1 has pseudogene status. CDR3 length: 15 amino acids.

This chain connects TRBV30 to TRBJ1-4; 10 bases line up with TRBD1. With V trimmed by 0 bases and J by 8 bases, 9 bases remained unmatched. This CDR3 region has 16 residues. Germline CDR1 and CDR2: GTSNPN and SVGIG (reference sequence). CDR3 bases: TGTGCCTGGAGTGTACCGACAGGGGGCCTAAGGGAAAAACTGTTTTTT. Its protein product is CAWSVPTGGLREKLFF.

The CDR3 loop is CASSPQSAGYTYEQYF. CDR3 coding DNA: TGTGCCAGCAGCCCGCAAAGTGCAGGGTACACCTACGAGCAGTACTTC. The chain carries TRBV11-3 and TRBJ2-7; maybe TRBD1 (5 bases). The CDR3 is 16 residues long. Per germline, CDR1 SGHNT and CDR2 YENEEA. With 5 bases removed from V and 2 bases from J, the gap between germline ends came to 19 bases.

The rearrangement joins TRBV7-9 to TRBJ2-2; D gene ambiguous. The ends were cut back, 5 bases at V and 0 bases at J, with 13 bases in the middle. CDR1 is SEHNR and CDR2 is FQNEAQ in the germline V gene (reference sequence). The CDR3 totals 16 residues. The DNA of the CDR3 is TGTGCCAGCAGCAGAGACACCGATGCGAACACCGGGGAGCTGTTTTTT. Protein product: CASSRDTDANTGELFF.

J is TRBJ1-1 and V is TRBV11-2; TRBD1 is a possible D gene (6 bases). The germline CDR1 and CDR2 sequences are SGHAT and FQNNGV. This CDR3 comprises 14 residues. The V and J ends lost 5 bases and 2 bases respectively, with 12 bases between them. The DNA for the CDR3 is TGTGCCAGCAGCGTTGGGACAACCAACACTGAAGCTTTCTTT. This translates into CASSVGTTNTEAFF.

The rearrangement joins TRBV4-3 to TRBJ1-2, with unresolved D. The CDR3 has 15 residues. Germline assignment: CDR1 LGHNA and CDR2 YSLEER. V was shortened by 0 bases and J by 8 bases, with 16 bases between the two germline ends. CDR3 bases: TGCGCCAGCAGCCAAGATCAGGTTCGATTTACGGGCTACACCTTC. This translates into CASSQDQVRFTGYTF.

V usage is TRBV7-9 and J usage is TRBJ1-5; 7 bases fit TRBD1. V shed 4 bases, J shed 6 bases, and the junction held 3 bases outside the gene matches. Per germline, CDR1 SEHNR and CDR2 FQNEAQ (reference sequence). CDR3 length: 13 residues. CDR3 DNA: TGTGCCAGCAGCTCAACAGGGGTTCAGCCCCAGCATTTT. Protein sequence: CASSSTGVQPQHF.